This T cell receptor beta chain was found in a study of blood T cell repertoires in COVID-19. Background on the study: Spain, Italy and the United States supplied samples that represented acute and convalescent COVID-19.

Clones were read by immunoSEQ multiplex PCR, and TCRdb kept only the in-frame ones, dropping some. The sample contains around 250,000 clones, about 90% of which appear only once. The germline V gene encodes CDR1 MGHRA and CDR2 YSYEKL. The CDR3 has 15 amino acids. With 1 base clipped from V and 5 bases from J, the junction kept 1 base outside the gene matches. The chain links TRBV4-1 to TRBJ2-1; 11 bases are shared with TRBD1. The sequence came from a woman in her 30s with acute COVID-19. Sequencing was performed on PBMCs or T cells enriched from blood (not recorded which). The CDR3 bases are TGCGCCAGCAGCCAAGCGGGACAGGGGGACAATGAGCAGTTCTTC. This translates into CASSQAGQGDNEQFF.